These 28 T cell receptor beta chains originate from one sample sequenced in a study of blood T cell repertoires in COVID-19. The repertoire was sequenced with immunoSEQ multiplex PCR; TCRdb's copy has only in-frame clones and lacks some. The data show some 200,000 clones, 84% seen once. Sequenced: peripheral blood. All receptors come from a woman aged 40-49 years who had recovered from COVID-19.

The chain's CDR3 is CSVGRSPNTEAFF. In DNA, the CDR3 is TGCAGCGTTGGGAGGAGTCCGAACACTGAAGCTTTCTTT. This chain uses TRBV29-1 with TRBJ1-1; D gene ambiguous. CDR1 and CDR2 (germline): SQVTM, ANQGSEA. The V and J ends lost 4 bases and 1 base respectively, with 10 bases between them. The CDR3 contains 13 residues.

This rearrangement joins TRBV9 to TRBJ2-3; D not resolved. Trimming left V 2 bases short and J 3 bases short, with 13 bases between. CDR1 is SGDLS and CDR2 is YYNGEE in the germline V gene. This CDR3 contains 15 residues. CDR3 nucleotide sequence: TGTGCCAGCAGCGTCTCTCAAAGCCTGACAGATACGCAGTATTTT. This sequence encodes CASSVSQSLTDTQYF.

The rearrangement links TRBV7-9 to TRBJ2-3; 9 bases agree with TRBD2. The CDR3 contains 14 residues. V lost 5 bases to trimming and J lost 3 bases; unmatched junction nucleotides: 3. Germline CDR1 and CDR2: SEHNR and FQNEAQ (reference sequence). Here the CDR3 reads CASSQTSGTDTQYF. The CDR3 DNA sequence: TGTGCCAGCAGCCAGACTAGCGGTACAGATACGCAGTATTTT.

The chain combines TRBV27 with TRBJ1-2; 7 bases map to TRBD1. From germline, CDR1 is MNHEY and CDR2 SMNVEV (reference sequence). After removal of 6 bases from V and 11 bases from J, the junction contained 9 bases not matched to a gene. The CDR3 sequence is 12 residues long. CDR3 coding DNA: TGTGCCAGCAGCGGACAGCCGGGACAGTACACCTTC. This gives the protein CASSGQPGQYTF.

V and J are TRBV28 and TRBJ1-3; D is possibly TRBD1 (5 bases). Germline assignment: CDR1 MDHEN and CDR2 SYDVKM. The CDR3 length is 13 residues. V lost 6 bases to trimming and J lost 7 bases, with 13 bases between them. The CDR3 is CASSPTPGNTIYF. In DNA, the CDR3 is TGTGCCAGCAGCCCCACCCCAGGGAACACCATATATTTT.

The V call is TRBV19, the J call TRBJ2-3; D ambiguous. The CDR3 runs to 15 residues. Trimming shortened V by 7 bases and J by 0 bases, and 14 bases separated the two germline ends. CDR1 and CDR2 from the germline V gene are LNHDA and SQIVND (reference sequence). As DNA, the CDR3 is TGTGCCAGTAAACGTCAAACTTTTAGCACAGATACGCAGTATTTT. Translation: CASKRQTFSTDTQYF.

This clone was recorded many times. The chain carries TRBV19 and TRBJ1-1; possibly TRBD1 for D (5 bases). The V end was cut by 10 bases, the J end by 4 bases, with 16 bases between. From germline, CDR1 is LNHDA and CDR2 SQIVND (reference sequence). The CDR3 totals 13 residues. The DNA for the CDR3 is TGTGCCACCGGGTTGGGGGGGGGCACTGAAGCTTTCTTT. Its protein is CATGLGGGTEAFF.

The chain couples TRBV6-5 to TRBJ1-2; D is perhaps TRBD1 (5 bases). CDR3 length: 13 residues. Trimming pared 6 bases from V and 7 bases from J, leaving 15 bases between. Looked up from germline, CDR1 is MNHEY and CDR2 is SVGAGI. The CDR3 sequence: CASSTGQSGGYTF. The CDR3 coding sequence is TGTGCCAGCAGCACAGGACAATCAGGTGGCTACACCTTC.

This chain uses TRBV28 with TRBJ2-7, with D tentatively TRBD2 (6 bases). CDR1 and CDR2 (germline): MDHEN, SYDVKM. The CDR3 runs 16 residues. Trimming stripped 3 bases from V and 5 bases from J, with 20 bases between. The CDR3 nucleotides are TGTGCCAGCAGTTTGGTCTTCGGGAGCCATGGGAACGAGCAGTACTTC. Its protein product is CASSLVFGSHGNEQYF. Full variable domain (outside the CDR3, taken from reference TRBV28 and TRBJ2-7): DVKVTQSSRYLVKRTGEKVFLECVQDMDHENMFWYRQDPGLGLRLIYFSYDVKMKEKGDIPEGYSVSREKKERFSLILESASTNQTSMYLCASSLVFGSHGNEQYFGPGTRLTVT.

The chain carries TRBV9 and TRBJ2-1, with TRBD2 matching over 8 bases. This CDR3 comprises 13 residues. The germline V gene encodes CDR1 SGDLS and CDR2 YYNGEE. The V segment lost 6 bases and the J segment 10 bases; nucleotides outside the gene matches: 9. CDR3: CASTPVSSGEQFF. CDR3 DNA: TGTGCCAGCACCCCCGTCTCTAGCGGGGAGCAGTTCTTC.

This clone was counted between two and nine times. The V gene is TRBV7-2, the J gene TRBJ1-2; D is perhaps TRBD1 (5 bases). Germline CDR1 is SGHTA and CDR2 is FQGNSA. This CDR3 is built from 13 residues. The V end was cut by 1 base, the J end by 8 bases, with 11 bases between. CDR3 sequence reads: CASSLVREEGYTF. The CDR3 nucleotides are TGTGCCAGCAGCTTAGTCAGGGAGGAAGGCTACACCTTC.

This chain links TRBV19 with TRBJ2-7; possible D gene TRBD2, 5 bases. The CDR3 spans 14 residues. Germline V CDR1 and CDR2: LNHDA, SQIVND (reference sequence). V shed 6 bases and J shed 0 bases, with 12 bases lying between them. The CDR3 nucleotides read TGTGCCAGTAGCCGTCGGGGAAACTCCTACGAGCAGTACTTC. Translating gives CASSRRGNSYEQYF.

J is TRBJ1-3 and V is TRBV6-1, with D unresolved. The CDR3 covers 17 residues. With 0 bases removed from V and 0 bases from J, the gap between germline ends came to 12 bases. CDR1 and CDR2 from the germline V gene are MNHNS and SASEGT. The CDR3 here is CASSEATTPGSGNTIYF. As DNA, the CDR3 is TGTGCCAGCAGTGAAGCTACAACACCGGGCTCTGGAAACACCATATATTTT.

This clone has more than one count but fewer than ten. This chain's CDR3 is CASSPRRETNEKLFF. DNA for the CDR3: TGTGCCAGCAGCCCTCGGAGGGAGACTAATGAAAAACTGTTTTTT. This sequence joins TRBV7-9 and TRBJ1-4; D is uncertain. Germline V gives CDR1 SEHNR, CDR2 FQNEAQ (reference sequence). V gave up 5 bases and J gave up 2 bases, with 12 bases separating them. The CDR3 has 15 residues.

The chain uses TRBV5-8 and TRBJ2-3; weak D call: TRBD1 (6 bases). The CDR3 spans 14 residues. Germline values: CDR1 SGHTS, CDR2 YDEGEE. Trimming took off 4 bases at V and 2 bases at J, with 11 bases between the two ends. In DNA, the CDR3 is TGTGCCAGCAGCCTAAGGGGGAACACAGATACGCAGTATTTT. Translating it yields CASSLRGNTDTQYF.

The gene calls are TRBV6-5 and TRBJ2-1; D is possibly TRBD2 (5 bases). Germline V gene sequence: CDR1 MNHEY, CDR2 SVGAGI. The ends were cut back, 10 bases at V and 7 bases at J, with 17 bases in the middle. This CDR3 comprises 13 residues. CDR3 DNA sequence: TGTGCCACCACGTTGGCGGGTTTTAATGAGCAGTTCTTC. It encodes CATTLAGFNEQFF.

In regard to this clone: Other DNA sequences in this sample translate to the same CDR3. The chain is built from TRBV7-2 and TRBJ1-2; TRBD1 agrees at 7 bases. Per the germline V gene, CDR1 is SGHTA and CDR2 is FQGNSA. The junction had 6 bases not matched to a gene; V was cut back by 1 base and J by 4 bases. The CDR3 extends over 15 amino acids. CDR3 sequence: CASSLGAGGSYGYTF. The CDR3 DNA sequence: TGTGCCAGCAGCTTAGGGGCAGGGGGATCCTATGGCTACACCTTC.

The J gene is TRBJ2-4, the V gene TRBV11-3; D possibly corresponds to TRBD2 (5 bases). V was clipped by 4 bases and J by 0 bases, with 13 bases between them. Germline assignment: CDR1 SGHNT and CDR2 YENEEA. The CDR3 totals 16 residues. CDR3 residues: CASSSWGDIAKNIQYF. The CDR3 nucleotides read TGTGCCAGCAGCTCCTGGGGAGACATAGCCAAAAACATTCAGTACTTC.

This clone occurred once. The CDR3 protein is CASSPLNNYEQYF. The CDR3 region has the DNA TGTGCCAGCAGTCCACTGAATAACTACGAGCAGTACTTC. The chain links TRBV27 to TRBJ2-7; D gene uncertain. Germline CDR1 MNHEY, CDR2 SMNVEV (reference sequence). The CDR3 has 13 amino acids. Trimming took 5 bases from V and 3 from J, leaving 11 bases between them.

The rearrangement uses TRBV2 and TRBJ2-5; a weak D match, TRBD1 (6 bases). V lost 9 bases, J lost 5 bases, and 13 bases lay in between. This CDR3 has 12 residues. Germline values: CDR1 SNHLY, CDR2 FYNNEI. The CDR3 region is CASGGEGETQYF. The CDR3 nucleotides read TGTGCCAGTGGGGGCGAGGGGGAGACCCAGTACTTC.

This clone is a singleton in its sample. This rearrangement joins TRBV7-9 to TRBJ1-2; TRBD1 agrees at 9 bases. Losses at the gene ends were 3 bases for V and 4 bases for J; bases not matched to a gene: 15. This CDR3 has 18 residues. Germline V gene data show CDR1 as SEHNR and CDR2 as FQNEAQ (reference sequence). CDR3 amino acids: CASSFVTGQGGSTYGYTF. The CDR3 DNA sequence: TGTGCCAGCAGCTTTGTCACGGGACAGGGTGGGAGTACCTATGGCTACACCTTC.

This chain links TRBV30 with TRBJ2-1; no definite D call. The CDR3 extends over 12 amino acids. Trimming shortened V by 1 base and J by 8 bases, and 9 bases separated the two germline ends. Germline V gene lookup returns CDR1 GTSNPN and CDR2 SVGIG (reference sequence). CDR3 sequence reads: CAWSGKRDEQFF. The CDR3 nucleotides are TGTGCCTGGAGTGGTAAAAGAGATGAGCAGTTCTTC.

The genes are TRBV7-2 and TRBJ2-3; perhaps TRBD1 as D (6 bases). Per germline, CDR1 SGHTA and CDR2 FQGNSA. With 1 base removed from V and 3 bases from J, the gap between germline ends came to 11 bases. CDR3 length: 15 amino acids. The CDR3 bases are TGTGCCAGCAGCTTAGGAGGGCAGGGGACAGATACGCAGTATTTT. Its protein product is CASSLGGQGTDTQYF. The full variable domain, in which reference TRBV7-2 and TRBJ2-3 provide the parts outside the CDR3, is GAGVSQSPSNKVTEKGKDVELRCDPISGHTALYWYRQSLGQGLEFLIYFQGNSAPDKSGLPSDRFSAERTGGSVSTLTIQRTQQEDSAVYLCASSLGGQGTDTQYFGPGTRLTVL.

The V call is TRBV5-1, the J call TRBJ2-3, with 13 bases identical to TRBD2. Germline V lookup: CDR1 SGHRS, CDR2 YFSETQ. This CDR3 is 16 amino acids long. V lost 4 bases to trimming and J lost 1 base; unmatched junction nucleotides: 3. DNA of the CDR3: TGCGCCAGCAGCCACGGACTAGCGGGGGGCACAGATACGCAGTATTTT. It yields the protein CASSHGLAGGTDTQYF.

The chain employs TRBV7-9 and TRBJ1-6; D ambiguous. The CDR3 contains 18 residues. Germline assignment: CDR1 SEHNR and CDR2 FQNEAQ (reference sequence). V lost 4 bases and J 0 bases, leaving 16 bases between the germline ends. The CDR3 bases are TGTGCCAGCAGCTCCCCTCAGGTCCCGAGCTCCTATAATTCACCCCTCCACTTT. Protein product: CASSSPQVPSSYNSPLHF.

The rearrangement links TRBV9 to TRBJ1-5, with D possibly matching TRBD1 (5 bases). The germline CDR1 and CDR2 sequences are SGDLS and YYNGEE. The V and J ends lost 3 bases and 5 bases respectively, with 12 bases between them. The CDR3 loop spans 14 amino acids. The CDR3 DNA reads TGTGCCAGCAGCGAGGGACTGGGCTATCAGCCCCAGCATTTT. This translates into CASSEGLGYQPQHF. Looking up the rest from reference TRBV9 and TRBJ1-5 gives the full variable domain: DSGVTQTPKHLITATGQRVTLRCSPRSGDLSVYWYQQSLDQGLQFLIQYYNGEERAKGNILERFSAQQFPDLHSELNLSSLELGDSALYFCASSEGLGYQPQHFGDGTRLSIL.

This chain joins TRBV4-3 and TRBJ1-3; D may be TRBD1 (5 bases). The CDR3 runs to 14 residues. Trimming removed 1 base from V and 2 bases from J, with 6 bases in between. Germline CDR1 LGHNA, CDR2 YSLEER. The CDR3 region is CASSQGTTGNTIYF. CDR3 DNA sequence: TGCGCCAGCAGCCAAGGGACAACTGGAAACACCATATATTTT.

The chain uses TRBV6-2 or TRBV6-3 and TRBJ2-3; D possibly corresponds to TRBD1 (6 bases). The CDR3 is 11 amino acids. In germline, CDR1 is MNHEY, CDR2 SVGEGT. V lost 4 bases to trimming and J lost 7 bases, with 6 bases between them. The CDR3 region is CASSWGHTQYF. CDR3 nucleotides: TGTGCCAGCAGTTGGGGGCATACGCAGTATTTT.